This TCR beta chain was sequenced during a study of cytomegalovirus exposure and HLA in healthy donors. Study observations and caveats: Later analysis identified about 18,000 TCR beta sequences associated with HLA alleles, using a false discovery rate threshold of 0.05. In an earlier analysis, about 90% or about 30%: the productive usage of most TCR beta V segments.

The CDR3 spans 12 residues. Germline trimming cut 5 bases from V and 5 bases from J; bases unmatched to any gene: 2. Germline V lookup: CDR1 SNHLY, CDR2 FYNNEI. In its sample, this clone was seen a few times. Antigen specificity is unknown. PCR employed 60 Vbeta and 13 Jbeta primers. Method: immunoSEQ multiplex PCR; TCRdb's copy keeps in-frame clones and lacks some. The sample shows about 210,000 clones, 75% to 90% of them seen only once. Sequencing was done on a sample of PBMCs. The chain has TRBV2 and TRBJ1-2; the match to TRBD1 covers 7 bases. The TCR comes from a woman aged 30 to 39 in good health and CMV-seronegative. The CDR3 reads CASSSTGYGYTF. In DNA form, the CDR3 reads TGTGCCAGCAGTTCGACAGGGTATGGCTACACCTTC.